This record concerns one T cell receptor (beta chain) sequence. Antigen specificity is unknown. Germline CDR1 and CDR2: MNHEY and SVGAGI. The CDR3 sequence is 13 residues long. V was clipped by 0 bases and J by 8 bases, with 10 bases between them. This sample is drawn from a study of T cell responses to AZD1222 COVID-19 vaccine. TCRdb's copy holds only in-frame clones and misses some; the assay was immunoSEQ multiplex PCR. The sample includes approximately 180,000 clones, about 87% seen only once; the top ten take about 4.3%. Study-wide points: At 160-218 and 743-854, vaccine-associated CD4 TCRs were dominant, and they spanned spike. Nearly half of spike-specific TCRs reportedly target variant regions that are unmutated in the B.1.351 and B.1.1.7 variants. Spike-specific TCR breadth rose after two AZD1222 doses, and depth rose as well.

The sequence derives from an adult who received the MenACWY meningococcal vaccine as a control. The sample in question was peripheral blood, obtained 28 days after the second dose of the MenACWY control vaccine. V gene TRBV6-5 combines with J gene TRBJ1-2; D is undetermined. The CDR3 protein is CASSYSIGGGYTF. The CDR3 nucleotides read TGTGCCAGCAGTTACTCGATTGGTGGAGGCTACACCTTC.